The rows below give T cell receptor beta chains drawn from one sample of a study of T cells after yellow fever vaccination. One entry per CDR3 protein results from TCRdb running MiXCR on the 5' RACE reads. The profile shows roughly 99,000 distinct CDR3 sequences, approximately 5.5% of them singletons. This material consisted of CD8+ T cells sorted from PBMCs, taken 10 days after the yellow fever booster vaccination. The receptor source for this set is a man aged 18 to 30 who received the YFV17D yellow fever vaccine. Both conserved end residues are part of each CDR3. The order of the fields is clone size, J gene, D gene, V gene, CDR3 protein, CDR3 DNA. D genes are given only for firm matches. The size entry is marked missing in some rows and otherwise reads once, few, many or a size class.

>few|TRBJ2-7|TRBD2|TRBV7-9
CASSSLETSGGQRYEQYF
TGTGCCAGCAGCTCGCTGGAGACTAGCGGGGGACAACGCTACGAGCAGTACTTC
>many|TRBJ2-3|TRBD2|TRBV29-1
CSVVPASGGTDTQYF
TGCAGCGTAGTCCCGGCTAGCGGGGGCACAGATACGCAGTATTTT
>many|TRBJ2-3|.|TRBV7-8
CASSLAQTDTQYF
TGTGCCAGCAGCTTAGCGCAGACAGATACGCAGTATTTT
>.|TRBJ2-1|.|TRBV28
CASNAGARSYNEQFF
TGTGCCAGCAACGCAGGTGCCCGCTCCTACAATGAGCAGTTCTTC
>.|TRBJ2-2|.|TRBV10-3
CAISDRGVDTGELFF
TGTGCCATCAGTGACAGGGGGGTGGACACCGGGGAGCTGTTTTTT
>few|TRBJ2-3|.|TRBV20-1
CSARLAVPGTQYF
TGCAGTGCTAGACTCGCAGTCCCCGGGACGCAGTATTTT
>few|TRBJ2-1|.|TRBV7-6
CASSSEDPHEQFF
TGTGCCAGCAGCTCCGAGGACCCCCATGAGCAGTTCTTC
>.|TRBJ1-5|.|TRBV27
CASSWGSGPNQPQHF
TGTGCCAGCAGTTGGGGCAGCGGGCCCAATCAGCCCCAGCATTTT
>many|TRBJ2-4|TRBD2|TRBV7-6
CASSVAAGGTHSGKNIQYF
TGTGCCAGCAGCGTGGCGGCGGGGGGAACTCACTCGGGCAAAAACATTCAGTACTTC
>.|TRBJ1-6|TRBD1|TRBV12-3/TRBV12-4
CASTSNFRQGFSPLHF
TGTGCCAGCACCTCCAACTTTAGACAGGGGTTTTCACCCCTCCACTTT
>few|TRBJ2-7|TRBD1|TRBV7-9
CASERDSDYEQYF
TGTGCCAGCGAGAGGGACAGCGACTACGAGCAGTACTTC
>.|TRBJ1-2|TRBD1|TRBV29-1
CSVDGTGGANGYTF
TGCAGCGTTGATGGGACAGGGGGCGCGAATGGCTACACCTTC
>many|TRBJ2-1|.|TRBV11-2
CASSLIPGASYNEQFF
TGTGCCAGCAGCTTAATACCGGGGGCCTCCTACAATGAGCAGTTCTTC
>.|TRBJ1-1|.|TRBV12-3/TRBV12-4
CASNTGNTEAFF
TGTGCCAGCAATACAGGGAACACTGAAGCTTTCTTT
>few|TRBJ2-7|TRBD1|TRBV19
CASSIWWDRERIEQYF
TGTGCCAGTAGTATATGGTGGGACAGGGAAAGGATCGAGCAGTACTTC
>many|TRBJ1-4|.|TRBV11-2
CASSLAGTNEKLFF
TGTGCCAGCAGCTTAGCGGGTACTAATGAAAAACTGTTTTTT